This TCR beta chain was observed in a study of blood T cell repertoires in COVID-19. Across the whole study: The origin of the acute and convalescent COVID-19 samples was the United States, Italy and Spain. The cDNA or gDNA used as material had been derived from T cells, B-cell-depleted T cells, or PBMCs.

The data were produced by immunoSEQ multiplex PCR, yet TCRdb's version contains in-frame clones alone and is incomplete. The table has about 59,000 clones, 65% to 90% seen once. The receptor's source is a woman at least 80 years old with active or convalescent COVID-19. Sequencing was carried out using peripheral blood.

CDR3 DNA: TGTGCCAGCAGTCGGGAATACTCTGGAAACACCATATATTTT. This translates into CASSREYSGNTIYF. This chain links TRBV6-2 or TRBV6-3 with TRBJ1-3; D is unresolved. Germline assignment: CDR1 MNHEY and CDR2 SVGEGT. The CDR3 has 14 amino acids. Trimming took 5 bases from V and 0 from J, leaving 8 bases between them.